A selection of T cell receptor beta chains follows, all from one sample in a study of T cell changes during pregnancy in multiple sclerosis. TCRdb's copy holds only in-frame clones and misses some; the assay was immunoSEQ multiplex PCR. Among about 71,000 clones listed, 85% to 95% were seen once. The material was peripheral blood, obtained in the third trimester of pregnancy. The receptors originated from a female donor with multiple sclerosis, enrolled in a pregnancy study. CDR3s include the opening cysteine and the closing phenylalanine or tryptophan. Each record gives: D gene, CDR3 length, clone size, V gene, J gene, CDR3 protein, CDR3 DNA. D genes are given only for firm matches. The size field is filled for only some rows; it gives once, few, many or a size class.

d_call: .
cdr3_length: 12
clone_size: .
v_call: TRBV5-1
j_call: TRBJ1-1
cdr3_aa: CASSAQNTEAFF
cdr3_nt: TGCGCCAGCAGCGCACAGAACACTGAAGCTTTCTTT

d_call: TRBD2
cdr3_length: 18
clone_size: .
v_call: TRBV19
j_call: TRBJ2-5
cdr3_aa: CASSIVPGPGGNQETQYF
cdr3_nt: TGTGCCAGTAGTATAGTTCCGGGACCGGGGGGGAACCAAGAGACCCAGTACTTC

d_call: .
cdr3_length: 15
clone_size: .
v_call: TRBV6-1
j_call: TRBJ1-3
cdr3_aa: CASSEPQFSGNTIYF
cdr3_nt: TGTGCCAGCAGTGAACCCCAGTTCTCTGGAAACACCATATATTTT

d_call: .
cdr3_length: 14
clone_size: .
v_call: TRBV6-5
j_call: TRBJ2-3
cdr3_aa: CASSYSEPGLTQYF
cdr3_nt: TGTGCCAGCAGTTACTCAGAACCAGGGCTTACGCAGTATTTT

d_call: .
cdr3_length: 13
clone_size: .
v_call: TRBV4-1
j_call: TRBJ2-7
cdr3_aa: CASSQVADYEQYF
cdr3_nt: TGCGCCAGCAGCCAGGTAGCGGACTACGAGCAGTACTTC

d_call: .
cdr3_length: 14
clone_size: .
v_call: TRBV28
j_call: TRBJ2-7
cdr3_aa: CASSLPGSSYEQYF
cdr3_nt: TGTGCCAGCAGCCTCCCCGGGAGCTCCTACGAGCAGTACTTC

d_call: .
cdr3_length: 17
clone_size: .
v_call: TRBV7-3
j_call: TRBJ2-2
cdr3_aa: CASSLNPGEGNTGELFF
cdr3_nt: TGTGCCAGCAGCTTAAACCCGGGAGAGGGTAACACCGGGGAGCTGTTTTTT

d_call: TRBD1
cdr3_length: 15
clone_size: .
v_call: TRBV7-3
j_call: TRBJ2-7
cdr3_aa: CASSLGVQGVYEQYF
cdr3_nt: TGTGCCAGCAGCTTAGGGGTCCAGGGGGTGTACGAGCAGTACTTC

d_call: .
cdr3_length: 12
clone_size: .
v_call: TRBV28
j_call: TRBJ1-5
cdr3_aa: CASRGANQPQHF
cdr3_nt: TGTGCCAGCAGAGGGGCAAATCAGCCCCAGCATTTT

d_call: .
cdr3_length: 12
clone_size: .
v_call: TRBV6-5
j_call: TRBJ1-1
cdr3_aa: CASSYEGGTAFF
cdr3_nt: TGTGCCAGCAGTTACGAAGGGGGAACAGCTTTCTTT

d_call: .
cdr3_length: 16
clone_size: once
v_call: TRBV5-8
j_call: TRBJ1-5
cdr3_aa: CASSLAATRGNQPQHF
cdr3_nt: TGTGCCAGCAGCTTGGCCGCAACCAGGGGAAATCAGCCCCAGCATTTT

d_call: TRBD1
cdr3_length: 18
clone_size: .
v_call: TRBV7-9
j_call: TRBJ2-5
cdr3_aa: CASSLAWGQGTSQETQYF
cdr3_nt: TGTGCCAGCAGCTTAGCCTGGGGACAGGGGACTTCCCAAGAGACCCAGTACTTC

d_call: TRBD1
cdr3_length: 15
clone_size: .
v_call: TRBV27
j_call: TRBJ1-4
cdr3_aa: CASSRQGAANEKLFF
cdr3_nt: TGTGCCAGCAGTCGACAGGGCGCTGCTAATGAAAAACTGTTTTTT

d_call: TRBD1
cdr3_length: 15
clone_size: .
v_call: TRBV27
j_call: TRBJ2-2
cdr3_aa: CASRPLDRGYGELFF
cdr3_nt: TGTGCCAGCAGACCATTGGACAGGGGGTACGGGGAGCTGTTTTTT

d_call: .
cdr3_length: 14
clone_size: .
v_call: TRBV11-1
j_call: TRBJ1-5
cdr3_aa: CASSLSDGGQPQHF
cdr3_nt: TGTGCCAGCAGCTTATCCGATGGGGGCCAGCCCCAGCATTTT

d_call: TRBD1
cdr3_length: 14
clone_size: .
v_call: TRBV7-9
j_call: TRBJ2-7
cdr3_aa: CASSPGQGSGEQYF
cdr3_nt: TGTGCCAGCAGCCCGGGACAGGGGTCGGGCGAGCAGTACTTC

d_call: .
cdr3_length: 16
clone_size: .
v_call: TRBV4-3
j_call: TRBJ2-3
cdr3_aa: CASSQVLGAGTDTQYF
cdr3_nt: TGCGCCAGCAGCCAAGTCCTGGGGGCGGGCACAGATACGCAGTATTTT

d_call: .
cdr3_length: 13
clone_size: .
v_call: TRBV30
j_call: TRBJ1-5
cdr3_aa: CAWSRDLNQPQHF
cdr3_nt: TGTGCCTGGAGTCGGGATTTAAATCAGCCCCAGCATTTT

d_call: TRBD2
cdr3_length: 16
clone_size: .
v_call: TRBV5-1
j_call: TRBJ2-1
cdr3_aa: CASSVTSGRMVDEQFF
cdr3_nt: TGCGCCAGCAGCGTGACTAGCGGGAGGATGGTGGATGAGCAGTTCTTC

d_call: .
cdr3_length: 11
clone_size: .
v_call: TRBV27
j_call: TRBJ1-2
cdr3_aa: CASSPNYGYTF
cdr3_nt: TGTGCCAGCAGTCCAAACTATGGCTACACCTTC

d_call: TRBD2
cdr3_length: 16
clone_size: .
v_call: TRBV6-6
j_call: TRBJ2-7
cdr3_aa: CASSYVTSGSSYEQYF
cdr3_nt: TGTGCCAGCAGTTACGTGACTAGCGGGAGCTCCTACGAGCAGTACTTC

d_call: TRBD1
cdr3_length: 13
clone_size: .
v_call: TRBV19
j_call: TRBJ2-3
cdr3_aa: CASGTGAGDTQYF
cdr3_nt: TGTGCCAGTGGAACAGGGGCAGGAGATACGCAGTATTTT

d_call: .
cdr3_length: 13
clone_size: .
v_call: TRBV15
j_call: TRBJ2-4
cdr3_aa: CATSSPGKHIQYF
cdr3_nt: TGTGCCACCAGCAGTCCAGGGAAGCACATTCAGTACTTC

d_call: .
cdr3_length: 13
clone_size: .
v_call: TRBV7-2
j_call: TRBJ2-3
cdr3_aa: CADGKRGGDTQYF
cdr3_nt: TGTGCCGACGGGAAGAGAGGAGGAGATACGCAGTATTTT

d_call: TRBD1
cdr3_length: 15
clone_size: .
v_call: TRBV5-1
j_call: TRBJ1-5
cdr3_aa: CASSLGQGESQPQHF
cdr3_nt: TGCGCCAGCAGCTTGGGACAGGGTGAAAGTCAGCCCCAGCATTTT

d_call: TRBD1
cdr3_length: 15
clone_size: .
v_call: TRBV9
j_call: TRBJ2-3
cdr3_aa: CASSAGGGSTDTQYF
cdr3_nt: TGTGCCAGCAGCGCAGGGGGCGGGAGCACAGATACGCAGTATTTT

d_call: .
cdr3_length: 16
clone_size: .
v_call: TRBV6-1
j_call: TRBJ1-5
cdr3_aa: CASSEGTGYSNQPQHF
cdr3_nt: TGTGCCAGCAGTGAAGGAACAGGCTATAGCAATCAGCCCCAGCATTTT

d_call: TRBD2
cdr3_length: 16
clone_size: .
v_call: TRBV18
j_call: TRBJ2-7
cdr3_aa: CASSPPPLAASYEQYF
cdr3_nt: TGTGCCAGCTCACCTCCTCCCCTAGCGGCCTCCTACGAGCAGTACTTC

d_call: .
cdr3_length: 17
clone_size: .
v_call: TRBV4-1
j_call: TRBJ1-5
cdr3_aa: CASSQEHRAGMYQPQHF
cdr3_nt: TGCGCCAGCAGCCAAGAACACCGGGCAGGGATGTATCAGCCCCAGCATTTT

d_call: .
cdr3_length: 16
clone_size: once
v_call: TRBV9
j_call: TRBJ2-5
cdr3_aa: CASSAERPGRWETQYF
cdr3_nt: TGTGCCAGCAGCGCCGAGCGGCCTGGGAGGTGGGAGACCCAGTACTTC

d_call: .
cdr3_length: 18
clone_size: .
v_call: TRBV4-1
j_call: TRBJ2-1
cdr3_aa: CASSQEGAGSSSYNEQFF
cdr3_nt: TGCGCCAGCAGCCAAGAGGGGGCAGGTTCAAGCTCCTACAATGAGCAGTTCTTC

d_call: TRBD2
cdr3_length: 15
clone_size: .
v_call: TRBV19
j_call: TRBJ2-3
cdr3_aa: CASSITSGMTDTQYF
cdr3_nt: TGTGCCAGTAGTATAACTAGCGGGATGACAGATACGCAGTATTTT

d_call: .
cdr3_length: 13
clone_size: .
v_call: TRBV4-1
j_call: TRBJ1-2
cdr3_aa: CASSQEGTLGYTF
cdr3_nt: TGCGCCAGCAGCCAAGAGGGGACACTTGGCTACACCTTC

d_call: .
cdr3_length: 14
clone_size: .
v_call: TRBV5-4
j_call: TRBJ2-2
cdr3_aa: CASSLAGLTGELFF
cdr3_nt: TGTGCCAGCAGCTTGGCCGGACTCACCGGGGAGCTGTTTTTT

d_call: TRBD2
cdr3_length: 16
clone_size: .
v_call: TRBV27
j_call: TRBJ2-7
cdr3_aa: CASSPSGGGGAYEQYF
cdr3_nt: TGTGCCAGCAGTCCAAGCGGGGGCGGGGGAGCCTACGAGCAGTACTTC

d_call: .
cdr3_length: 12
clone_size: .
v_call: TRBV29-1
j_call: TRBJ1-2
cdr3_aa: CSVEEDKYGYTF
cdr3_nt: TGCAGCGTTGAAGAAGACAAATATGGCTACACCTTC

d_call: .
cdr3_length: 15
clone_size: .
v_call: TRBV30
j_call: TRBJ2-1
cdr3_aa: CAWSLGSSGYNEQFF
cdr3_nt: TGTGCCTGGAGTCTCGGGAGTTCGGGGTACAATGAGCAGTTCTTC

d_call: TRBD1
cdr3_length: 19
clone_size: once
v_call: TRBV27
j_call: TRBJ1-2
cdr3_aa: CASKNPFTGTDPAFYGYTF
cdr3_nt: TGTGCCAGCAAGAACCCATTTACCGGGACAGATCCCGCTTTCTATGGCTACACCTTC

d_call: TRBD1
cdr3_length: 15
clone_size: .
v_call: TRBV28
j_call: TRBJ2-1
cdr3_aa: CASSLPGTGNNEQFF
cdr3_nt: TGTGCCAGCAGTTTACCCGGGACAGGGAATAATGAGCAGTTCTTC

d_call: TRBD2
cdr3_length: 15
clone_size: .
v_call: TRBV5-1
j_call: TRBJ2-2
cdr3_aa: CASSRRAGAIGELFF
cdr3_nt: TGCGCCAGCAGCCGCAGAGCGGGAGCTATCGGGGAGCTGTTTTTT

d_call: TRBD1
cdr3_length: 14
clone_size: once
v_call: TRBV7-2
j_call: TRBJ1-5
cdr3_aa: CASSPGQGHQPQHF
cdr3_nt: TGTGCCAGCAGCCCGGGACAGGGGCATCAGCCCCAGCATTTT

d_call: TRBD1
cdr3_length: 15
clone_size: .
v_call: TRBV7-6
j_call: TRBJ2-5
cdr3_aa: CASSLDGTGQETQYF
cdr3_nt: TGTGCCAGCAGCTTAGATGGGACAGGACAAGAGACCCAGTACTTC

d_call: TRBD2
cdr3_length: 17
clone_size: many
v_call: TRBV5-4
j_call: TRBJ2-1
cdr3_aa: CASSLLAGAATYNEQFF
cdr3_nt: TGTGCCAGCAGCTTACTAGCGGGAGCTGCGACCTACAATGAGCAGTTCTTC

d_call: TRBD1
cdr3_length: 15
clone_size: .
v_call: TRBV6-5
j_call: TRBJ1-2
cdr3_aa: CASSYSKDRGWGYTF
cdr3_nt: TGTGCCAGCAGTTACTCGAAGGACAGGGGCTGGGGCTACACCTTC

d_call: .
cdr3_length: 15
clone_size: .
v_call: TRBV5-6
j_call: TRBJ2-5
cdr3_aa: CASSLDGVGGETQYF
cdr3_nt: TGTGCCAGCAGCTTGGATGGGGTAGGGGGAGAGACCCAGTACTTC

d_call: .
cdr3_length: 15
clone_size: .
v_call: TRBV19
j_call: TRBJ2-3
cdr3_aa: CASSIGQGGTDTQYF
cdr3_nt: TGTGCCAGTAGTATCGGGCAGGGCGGCACAGATACGCAGTATTTT

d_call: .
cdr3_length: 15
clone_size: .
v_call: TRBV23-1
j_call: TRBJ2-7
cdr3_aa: CASSQSGAEVPEQYF
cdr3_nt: TGCGCCAGCAGTCAATCGGGGGCGGAGGTCCCCGAGCAGTACTTC

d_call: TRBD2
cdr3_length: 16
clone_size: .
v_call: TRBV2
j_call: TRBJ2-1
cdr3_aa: CASSSPSGSSYNEQFF
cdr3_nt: TGTGCCAGCAGTTCCCCGAGCGGGAGCTCCTACAATGAGCAGTTCTTC

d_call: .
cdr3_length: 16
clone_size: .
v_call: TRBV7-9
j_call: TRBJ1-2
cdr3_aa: CASLSTRGDPNYGYTF
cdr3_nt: TGTGCCAGCCTGTCCACTCGGGGGGACCCTAACTATGGCTACACCTTC

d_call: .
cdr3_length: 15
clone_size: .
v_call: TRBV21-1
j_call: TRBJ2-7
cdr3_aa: CASSCRGGRNYEQYF
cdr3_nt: TGTGCCAGCTCCTGCCGGGGGGGCAGAAACTACGAGCAGTACTTC

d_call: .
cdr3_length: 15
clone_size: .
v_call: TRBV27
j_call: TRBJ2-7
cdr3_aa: CASSFVPDSSYEQYF
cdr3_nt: TGTGCCAGCAGTTTTGTCCCGGACAGCTCCTACGAGCAGTACTTC

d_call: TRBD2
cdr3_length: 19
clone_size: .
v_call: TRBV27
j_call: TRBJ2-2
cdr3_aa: CASSSRLAGGPWNTGELFF
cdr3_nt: TGTGCCAGCAGTTCCAGACTAGCGGGAGGGCCGTGGAACACCGGGGAGCTGTTTTTT

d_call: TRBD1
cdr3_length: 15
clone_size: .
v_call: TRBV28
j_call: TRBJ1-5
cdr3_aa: CASSSRQGYNQPQHF
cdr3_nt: TGTGCCAGCAGTTCGCGACAGGGGTACAATCAGCCCCAGCATTTT